Reported below is one T cell receptor (beta chain). This sample was included in a study of blood T cell repertoires in COVID-19. About the research overall: The origin of the acute and convalescent COVID-19 samples was the United States, Italy and Spain. Sample material is recorded as cDNA or gDNA derived from T cells, B-cell-depleted T cells, or PBMCs.

In the authors' methods: Amplification with reference gene primers provided the estimates of nucleated cell counts. Sequenced by immunoSEQ multiplex PCR; TCRdb stores in-frame clones only, minus some. V and J calls and clone size are as listed in that table; D and trimming were resolved from the DNA. Of 150,000 to 180,000 clones listed, 83% are singletons. Seattle-derived patients entered the study during active infection and were followed longitudinally. The CDR3 loop spans 13 amino acids. V lost 6 bases, J lost 6 bases, and 11 bases lay in between. Per germline, CDR1 SNHLY and CDR2 FYNNEI. V gene TRBV2 combines with J gene TRBJ2-2; D not resolved. This receptor was obtained from a woman aged 55-69 years with COVID-19, enrolled during active disease. The sample was peripheral blood. In nucleotides, the CDR3 is TGTGCCAGCAGGATGACAATCCCCGGGGAGCTGTTTTTT. Translated, it gives CASRMTIPGELFF. Full variable domain (outside the CDR3, taken from reference TRBV2 and TRBJ2-2): EPEVTQTPSHQVTQMGQEVILRCVPISNHLYFYWYRQILGQKVEFLVSFYNNEISEKSEIFDDQFSVERPDGSNFTLKIRSTKLEDSAMYFCASRMTIPGELFFGEGSRLTVL.